This TCR beta chain is drawn from a study of post-analysis software for immune sequencing data. On the study more broadly: The courses of disease that were included comprised relapsing-remitting, secondary progressive and progressive-relapsing multiple sclerosis. General observations from the study: Elevated frequency relative to controls characterized roughly five TRBV segments in patients, TRBV5-6, TRBV5-1 and TRBV20-1 among them. When the samples were clustered directly with F measure, those that had been prepared in the same batch showed strong co-clustering.

The library was made from cDNA and included unique molecular identifiers. TCRdb re-called the PCR reads with MiXCR, one entry per CDR3 protein. The table lists about 760,000 distinct CDR3 sequences, about 27% of them singletons. This clonotype was detected ten times or more. Its antigen is unknown. The V segment lost 10 bases and the J segment 3 bases; nucleotides outside the gene matches: 7. The CDR3 sequence is 14 residues long. Sample: blood. The chain employs TRBV12-3 or TRBV12-4 and TRBJ2-3, with 10 positions matching TRBD2. The sequence derives from a girl aged 5 to 17 with multiple sclerosis. CDR3 in amino acids: CATQSGGATDTQYF. Here the CDR3 DNA reads TGTGCCACTCAGAGCGGGGGGGCAACAGATACGCAGTATTTT.